There are a few counts of the clone carrying this T cell receptor (beta chain). The antigen remains unidentified. The data belong to a study of human T cells and chemical hapten exposure. The overall study: Minor volume differences among pooled libraries chiefly drove per-sample TCR yield variation. Study-wide results and limits: TCRs at a frequency above 1 in 1000 stayed unchanged with DPC sensitization.

As the library was built, unique molecular identifiers were attached to individual cDNA molecules. As originally analysed: Samples contained a median of around 89,000 TCRs, with a range of about 23,224 to 700,000. One entry per CDR3 protein, called by TCRdb with MiXCR from the RACE reads. The V and J calls come from TCRdb's annotation, not from the publication. The sample holds some 120,000 distinct CDR3 sequences, approximately 9.1% seen once. The time point: healthy volunteer bleed at 2 weeks. From whole blood left unfractionated, total RNA was extracted. Germline values: CDR1 SNHLY, CDR2 FYNNEI. The CDR3 totals 13 residues. J gave up 14 bases and V 8 bases, and 10 bases lay outside the gene matches.

This chain connects TRBV2 to TRBJ1-6, with 9 positions matching TRBD1. Sequenced material: whole blood. This clonotype was obtained from a male donor in good health. Some clones in this sample may be carry-over from other donors' samples. The CDR3 spells CASLGQGPKALHF. DNA of the CDR3: TGTGCCAGCTTGGGACAGGGACCCAAGGCCCTCCACTTT.